This TCR beta chain originates from a study of CD8 T cells in ankylosing spondylitis. This clonotype was seen only a few times. The junction differs from germline at one of its ends, possibly a read error. As the method for making TCR beta libraries, quantitative 5'-RACE with molecular barcodes was used. TCRdb re-derived calls from the 5' RACE reads in MiXCR, one entry per CDR3 protein. This table holds 300,000 to 350,000 distinct CDR3 sequences, roughly 10% found once. The CDR3 covers 14 residues. Germline lookup yields CDR1 SGDLS and CDR2 YYNGEE. Sequenced: blood, either unsorted or a sorted T cell fraction (not recorded which). This chain links TRBV9 with TRBJ2-1; no definite D call. The receptor was derived from a female donor with ankylosing spondylitis or in good health (not recorded which). The chain's CDR3 is CASSVGHSNNEQFF. In DNA, the CDR3 is TGTGCCAGCAGCGTAGGGCACTCCAACAATGAGCAGTTCTTC.